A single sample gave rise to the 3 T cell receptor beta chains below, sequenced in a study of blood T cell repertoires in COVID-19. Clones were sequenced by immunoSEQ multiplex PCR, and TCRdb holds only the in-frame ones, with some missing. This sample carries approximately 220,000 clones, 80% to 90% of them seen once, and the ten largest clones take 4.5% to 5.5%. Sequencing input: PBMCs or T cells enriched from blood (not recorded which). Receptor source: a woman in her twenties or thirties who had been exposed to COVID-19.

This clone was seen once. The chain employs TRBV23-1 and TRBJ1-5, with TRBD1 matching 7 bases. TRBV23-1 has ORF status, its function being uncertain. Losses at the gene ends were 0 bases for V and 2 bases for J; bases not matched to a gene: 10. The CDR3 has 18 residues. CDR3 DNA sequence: TGCGCCAGCAGTCAATCTGGTCGAGGGGGCAATTGCAATCAGCCCCAGCATTTT. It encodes CASSQSGRGGNCNQPQHF.

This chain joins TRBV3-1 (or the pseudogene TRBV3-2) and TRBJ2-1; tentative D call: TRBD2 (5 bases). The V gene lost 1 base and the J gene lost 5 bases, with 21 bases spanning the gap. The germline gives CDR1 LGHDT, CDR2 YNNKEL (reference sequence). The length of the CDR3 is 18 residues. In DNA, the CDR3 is TGTGCCAGCAGCCAAGTAGGCGGGCGTGAGGGTTTGAACAATGAGCAGTTCTTC. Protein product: CASSQVGGREGLNNEQFF.

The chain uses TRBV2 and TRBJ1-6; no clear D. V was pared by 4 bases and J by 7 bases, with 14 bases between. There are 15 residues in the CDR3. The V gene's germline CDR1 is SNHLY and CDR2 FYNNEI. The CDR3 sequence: CASSGQVKGNSPLHF. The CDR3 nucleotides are TGTGCCAGCAGTGGGCAGGTCAAAGGCAATTCACCCCTCCACTTT.